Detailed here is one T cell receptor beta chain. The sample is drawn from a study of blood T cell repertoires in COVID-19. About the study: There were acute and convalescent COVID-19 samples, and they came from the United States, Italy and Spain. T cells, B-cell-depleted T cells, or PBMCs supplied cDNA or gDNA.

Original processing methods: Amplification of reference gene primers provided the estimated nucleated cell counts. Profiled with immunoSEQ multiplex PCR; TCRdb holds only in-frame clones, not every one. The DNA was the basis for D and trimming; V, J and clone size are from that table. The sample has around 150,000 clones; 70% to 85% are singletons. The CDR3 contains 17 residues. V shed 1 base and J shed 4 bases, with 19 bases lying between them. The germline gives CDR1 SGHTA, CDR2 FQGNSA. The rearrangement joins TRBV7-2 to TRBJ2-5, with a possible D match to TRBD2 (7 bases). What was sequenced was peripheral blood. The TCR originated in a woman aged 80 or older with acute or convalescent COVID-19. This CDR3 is CASSLDGDLRGAETQYF. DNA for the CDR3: TGTGCCAGCAGCTTAGATGGCGACCTCCGGGGGGCAGAGACCCAGTACTTC.